These 19 T cell receptor beta chains share one sample of origin, sequenced in a study of a mutant IDH1 vaccine in newly diagnosed glioma. Specified time point: week 5, during vaccination. Each dose of the vaccine consisted of 300 ug of mutant IDH1 20-mer peptide, with topical imiquimod. These TCRs' antigens remain unknown. The data were produced by immunoSEQ multiplex PCR, yet TCRdb's version contains in-frame clones alone and is incomplete. The data contain approximately 76,000 clones, about 91% of them singletons. This specimen consisted of PBMCs, obtained from a glioma patient whose treatment included an IDH1 peptide vaccine. The receptors were sampled from a woman between 45 and 60 years old with glioma.

This chain joins TRBV30 and TRBJ1-2; TRBD1 might be the D (5 bases). Trimming took 4 bases from V and 5 from J, leaving 11 bases between them. Germline CDR1 reads GTSNPN; CDR2 reads SVGIG (reference sequence). The CDR3 extends over 12 amino acids. CDR3 in amino acids: CAWTVGGYGYTF. The CDR3 DNA sequence: TGTGCCTGGACAGTTGGGGGGTATGGCTACACCTTC.

The chain carries TRBV7-9 and TRBJ2-7; either TRBD1 or TRBD2 may fit D (5 bases each). The V gene's germline CDR1 is SEHNR and CDR2 FQNEAQ (reference sequence). The CDR3 covers 14 residues. V was shortened by 5 bases and J by 3 bases, with 14 bases between the two germline ends. This CDR3 reads CASSPHGTVYEQYF. The CDR3 DNA reads as TGTGCCAGCAGCCCGCACGGGACGGTCTACGAGCAGTACTTC.

Comments on this clone: One junction end does not reproduce the germline sequence, and a read error may be involved. The chain employs TRBV29-1 and TRBJ2-5; D unclear. The CDR3 has 12 residues. Germline V gene data show CDR1 as SQVTM and CDR2 as ANQGSEA. The CDR3 DNA reads TGCAGCGTTGAAGTCGACGGACCTCTCCGGGACTTC. Translated: CSVEVDGPLRDF.

The chain uses TRBV28 and TRBJ2-7; D might be TRBD1 (6 bases). This CDR3 has 14 amino acids. V was shortened by 8 bases and J by 3 bases, with 17 bases between the two germline ends. The germline gives CDR1 MDHEN, CDR2 SYDVKM. CDR3 coding DNA: TGTGCCAGCTGCACAGGGACGAGGAGCTACGAGCAGTACTTC. It yields the protein CASCTGTRSYEQYF.

The V call is TRBV28, the J call TRBJ1-5, with D possibly being TRBD1 (5 bases). The V gene's germline CDR1 is MDHEN and CDR2 SYDVKM. This CDR3 comprises 15 residues. The V and J ends lost 6 bases and 4 bases respectively, with 16 bases between them. The CDR3 loop is CASSPVRGWNQPQHF. The DNA for the CDR3 is TGTGCCAGCAGCCCCGTTCGGGGGTGGAATCAGCCCCAGCATTTT.

This clone was seen once. The chain links TRBV6-6 to TRBJ2-7; 10 positions agree with TRBD2. CDR1 and CDR2 (germline): MNHNY, SVGAGI (reference sequence). CDR3 length equals 14 residues. V trimming: 6 bases; J trimming: 0 bases; junction bases outside the gene matches: 2. The CDR3 region is CASRLAGSSYEQYF. The DNA for the CDR3 is TGTGCCAGCAGACTAGCGGGGAGCTCCTACGAGCAGTACTTC.

The rearrangement links TRBV6-4 to TRBJ1-2; D call uncertain. Trimming cost V 4 bases and J 4 bases, with 10 bases left between them. The germline gives CDR1 MRHNA, CDR2 SNTAGT. This CDR3 is 13 amino acids long. CDR3 residues: CASSVDGSYGYTF. The CDR3 DNA sequence: TGTGCCAGCAGTGTTGACGGAAGCTATGGCTACACCTTC.

J is TRBJ2-7 and V is TRBV2, with TRBD1 matching 7 bases. V was pared by 0 bases and J by 5 bases, with 7 bases of the junction left unmatched. Germline loops: CDR1 SNHLY, CDR2 FYNNEI. The CDR3 contains 15 residues. CDR3 sequence (DNA): TGTGCCAGCAGTGAAGCAGTAGGGGGCAGCGACGAGCAGTACTTC. Translated, it gives CASSEAVGGSDEQYF.

The rearrangement joins TRBV7-2 to TRBJ2-1; D not certain. V was trimmed by 4 bases and J by 3 bases, leaving 13 bases between them. The CDR3 consists of 15 residues. Germline V gene data show CDR1 as SGHTA and CDR2 as FQGNSA. Here the CDR3 reads CASSSARSVYNEQFF. DNA for the CDR3: TGTGCCAGCAGCTCCGCCAGAAGTGTCTACAATGAGCAGTTCTTC.

On this clone: The same CDR3 can be traced to other DNA sequences in this sample. V usage is TRBV30 and J usage is TRBJ1-2; perhaps TRBD1 as D (5 bases). Germline-derived CDR1 and CDR2 are GTSNPN and SVGIG (reference sequence). V was cut by 2 bases and J by 8 bases, with 15 bases left in between. The CDR3 loop spans 13 amino acids. The CDR3 reads CAWSPGGLGGYTF. The CDR3 region has the DNA TGTGCCTGGAGTCCGGGGGGTCTCGGGGGCTACACCTTC.

The chain couples TRBV11-1 to TRBJ2-5; no firm D call. The germline V and J ends were trimmed by 5 bases and 5 bases, with 12 bases remaining between them. The CDR3 is made up of 13 amino acids. The germline gives CDR1 SGHAT, CDR2 FQDESV (reference sequence). CDR3 residues: CASSIRVSETQYF. The CDR3 DNA reads as TGTGCCAGCAGCATAAGGGTATCGGAGACCCAGTACTTC.

The chain is built from TRBV19 and TRBJ1-2; D not resolved. The V end lost 3 bases, the J end lost 2 bases, and 7 bases lay between the germline ends. This CDR3 is 13 amino acids long. Germline CDR1 is LNHDA and CDR2 is SQIVND (reference sequence). The CDR3 is CASSIAENYGYTF. The CDR3 DNA reads TGTGCCAGTAGTATCGCCGAAAACTATGGCTACACCTTC.

This clone was picked up a small number of times. This rearrangement joins TRBV19 to TRBJ2-3, with 12 positions matching TRBD2. Germline V gene data show CDR1 as LNHDA and CDR2 as SQIVND (reference sequence). The trim removed 5 bases at V and 3 bases at J, leaving 18 bases unmatched. The CDR3 is 20 residues long. CDR3 in amino acids: CASSQRRASGRANRTDTQYF. In DNA, the CDR3 is TGTGCCAGTAGTCAGCGAAGGGCTAGCGGGAGGGCGAATAGAACAGATACGCAGTATTTT.

This chain joins TRBV30 and TRBJ2-5, with 7 bases identical to TRBD1. The ends lost 2 bases at V and 13 bases at J; junction bases unmatched: 13. The CDR3 totals 13 residues. Germline values: CDR1 GTSNPN, CDR2 SVGIG (reference sequence). CDR3 in amino acids: CAWSHRGGYERYF. The CDR3 nucleotides are TGTGCCTGGAGTCACAGGGGTGGGTACGAGCGGTACTTC.

The count of this clone is one. The V call is TRBV7-9, the J call TRBJ1-1; 8 nucleotides match TRBD1. This CDR3 is 13 amino acids long. After removal of 4 bases from V and 6 bases from J, the junction contained 4 bases not matched to a gene. Germline CDR1 SEHNR, CDR2 FQNEAQ (reference sequence). The CDR3: CASSSGQGSEAFF. DNA of the CDR3: TGTGCCAGCAGCTCCGGACAGGGATCTGAAGCTTTCTTT.

The chain joins TRBV19 to TRBJ1-5, with D unresolved. Germline V gene data show CDR1 as LNHDA and CDR2 as SQIVND (reference sequence). The V gene lost 0 bases and the J gene lost 0 bases, with 9 bases spanning the gap. This CDR3 region has 16 residues. In DNA form, the CDR3 reads TGTGCCAGTAGTATAGAGAGCGTTTATAGCAATCAGCCCCAGCATTTT. As protein: CASSIESVYSNQPQHF. The variable domain in full, completed from reference TRBV19 and TRBJ1-5, reads DGGITQSPKYLFRKEGQNVTLSCEQNLNHDAMYWYRQDPGQGLRLIYYSQIVNDFQKGDIAEGYSVSREKKESFPLTVTSAQKNPTAFYLCASSIESVYSNQPQHFGDGTRLSIL.

This clone has a handful of counts. V usage is TRBV10-3 and J usage is TRBJ2-3; possibly TRBD1 for D (6 bases). This CDR3 region has 13 residues. Germline V gene data show CDR1 as ENHRY and CDR2 as SYGVKD. V lost 7 bases and J lost 5, with 13 bases in between. The CDR3 region is CAITTGQGDTQYF. The DNA for the CDR3 is TGTGCCATCACGACAGGCCAGGGAGATACGCAGTATTTT.

The chain links TRBV11-2 to TRBJ2-7, with unresolved D. The germline CDR1 and CDR2 sequences are SGHAT and FQNNGV. Trimming shortened V by 5 bases and J by 2 bases, and 10 bases separated the two germline ends. CDR3 length: 13 residues. The DNA of the CDR3 is TGTGCCAGCAGCCCCGACCAGCCCTACGAGCAGTACTTC. Translating it yields CASSPDQPYEQYF.

The chain joins TRBV29-1 to TRBJ2-1; TRBD1 matches 9 bases. This CDR3 comprises 14 residues. Trimming removed 7 bases from V and 1 base from J; junction bases left unmatched: 5. Germline V gene data show CDR1 as SQVTM and CDR2 as ANQGSEA. DNA of the CDR3: TGCAGCGACGGGACAGGGTCGTCCTACAATGAGCAGTTCTTC. Translating gives CSDGTGSSYNEQFF.